This T cell receptor (beta chain) was recovered during a study of OX40 agonist ivuxolimab in advanced cancers. Study information: About 42% of patients had received prior checkpoint inhibitor therapy.

Here immunoSEQ multiplex PCR was the method, and the copy in TCRdb shows in-frame clones only, minus some. The sample includes under 85,000 clones, 86% of them seen just once. Germline V gene sequence: CDR1 SGHTA, CDR2 FQGNSA. CDR3 length: 13 amino acids. V was trimmed by 3 bases and J by 5 bases, leaving 10 bases between them. The TCR comes from an adult with an advanced solid tumor such as melanoma, head and neck, liver or kidney cancer. Sequenced material: CD4+ or CD8+ T cells sorted from blood, taken in a trial of the OX40 agonist ivuxolimab. V and J are TRBV7-2 and TRBJ1-1; D uncertain. CDR3 sequence: CASSFTEITEAFF. In DNA form, the CDR3 reads TGTGCCAGCAGCTTTACAGAAATAACTGAAGCTTTCTTT.